The clone carrying this TCR beta chain was detected ten times or more. The sample belongs to a study of T cells in Graves' hyperthyroidism and ophthalmopathy. Germline assignment: CDR1 MDHEN and CDR2 SYDVKM. Trimming left V 3 bases short and J 7 bases short, with 10 bases between. The CDR3 extends over 13 amino acids. It was RNA transcripts that yielded the amplified TCR beta CDR3 regions. Initially, a first-round RT-PCR of the TCR CDR3 employed the HTBI primer set. TCRdb fed the multiplex PCR reads into MiXCR, producing one record per CDR3 protein. Altogether around 620,000 distinct CDR3 sequences are present, 15% to 20% being singletons, with the ten largest covering 3.8%. For Graves' hyperthyroidism to be stable, ophthalmopathy could not progress within 18 months. Investigators excluded patients with uncontrolled infection, other autoimmune disease, pregnancy or lactation. Diagnosis rested on symptoms, serum thyroxine and TRAb, thyroid ultrasound, and orbital computed tomography.

The sequence was obtained from a woman aged 25 to 39 with Graves' hyperthyroidism. The chain recombines TRBV28 with TRBJ1-3; a possible D gene is TRBD1 (5 bases). The sample consisted of blood. CDR3 amino acids: CASSFGGANTIYF. In nucleotides, the CDR3 is TGTGCCAGCAGTTTCGGAGGGGCCAACACCATATATTTT.